Below are 2 T cell receptor beta chains sequenced from a single sample in a study of graft-versus-host responses after intestinal transplantation. Which antigens these TCRs recognize remains unknown. The method was immunoSEQ multiplex PCR; TCRdb's version includes in-frame clones alone and lacks a portion of them. The table shows about 90,000 clones, with over 75% occurring only once. The sequences come from unstimulated CD8+ T cells sorted from spleen or lymph node cells, collected before intestinal transplant. These receptors all stem from a human donor who received an intestinal transplant.

The gene calls are TRBV7-9 and TRBJ1-2, with D hard to call. Germline assignment: CDR1 SEHNR and CDR2 FQNEAQ (reference sequence). V lost 4 bases to trimming and J lost 7 bases, with 19 bases between them. The CDR3 totals 15 residues. The CDR3 reads CASSSDPPLGGGYTF. Written as DNA, the CDR3 is TGTGCCAGCAGCTCCGACCCTCCCTTAGGAGGTGGCTACACCTTC.

The chain employs TRBV7-9 and TRBJ2-3, with 8 nucleotides matching TRBD1. CDR1 is SEHNR, CDR2 FQNEAQ, per germline (reference sequence). The junction had 12 bases not matched to a gene; V was cut back by 4 bases and J by 9 bases. This CDR3 is built from 15 residues. The CDR3: CASSYSGGAGRTQYF. CDR3 in DNA: TGTGCCAGCAGCTACTCAGGGGGCGCAGGTCGGACGCAGTATTTT.